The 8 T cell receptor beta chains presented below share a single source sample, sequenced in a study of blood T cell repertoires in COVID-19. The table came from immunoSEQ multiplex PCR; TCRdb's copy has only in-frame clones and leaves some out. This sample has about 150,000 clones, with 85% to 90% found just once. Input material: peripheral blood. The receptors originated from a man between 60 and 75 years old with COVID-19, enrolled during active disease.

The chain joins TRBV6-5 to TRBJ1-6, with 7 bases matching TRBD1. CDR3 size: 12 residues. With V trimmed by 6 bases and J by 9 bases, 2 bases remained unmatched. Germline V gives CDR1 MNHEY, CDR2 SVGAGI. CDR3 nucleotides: TGTGCCAGCAGAGACAGGGCTTCACCCCTCCACTTT. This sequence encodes CASRDRASPLHF.

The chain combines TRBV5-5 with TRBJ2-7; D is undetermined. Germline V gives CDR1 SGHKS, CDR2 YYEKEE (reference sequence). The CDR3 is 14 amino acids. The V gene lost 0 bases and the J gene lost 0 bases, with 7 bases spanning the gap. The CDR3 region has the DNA TGTGCCAGCAGCTTGGAGACTCGCTCCTACGAGCAGTACTTC. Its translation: CASSLETRSYEQYF.

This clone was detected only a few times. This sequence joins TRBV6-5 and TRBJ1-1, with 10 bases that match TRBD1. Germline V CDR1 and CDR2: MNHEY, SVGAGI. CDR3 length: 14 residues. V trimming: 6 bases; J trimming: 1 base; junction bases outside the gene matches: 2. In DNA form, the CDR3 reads TGTGCCAGCAGGAGGGACAGGGGGAACACTGAAGCTTTCTTT. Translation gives CASRRDRGNTEAFF.

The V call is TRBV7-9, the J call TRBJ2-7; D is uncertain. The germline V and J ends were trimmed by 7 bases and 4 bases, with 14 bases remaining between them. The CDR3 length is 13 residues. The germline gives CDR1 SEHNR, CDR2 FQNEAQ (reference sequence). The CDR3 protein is CASTDVKEYEQYF. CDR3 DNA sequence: TGTGCCAGCACGGACGTCAAGGAGTACGAGCAGTACTTC.

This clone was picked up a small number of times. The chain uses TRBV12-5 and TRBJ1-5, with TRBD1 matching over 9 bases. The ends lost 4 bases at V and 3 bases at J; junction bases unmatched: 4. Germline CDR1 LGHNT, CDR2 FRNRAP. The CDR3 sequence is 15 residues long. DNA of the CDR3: TGTGCTAGTGGTTCGTGGGACAGGGCCAATCAGCCCCAGCATTTT. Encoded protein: CASGSWDRANQPQHF.

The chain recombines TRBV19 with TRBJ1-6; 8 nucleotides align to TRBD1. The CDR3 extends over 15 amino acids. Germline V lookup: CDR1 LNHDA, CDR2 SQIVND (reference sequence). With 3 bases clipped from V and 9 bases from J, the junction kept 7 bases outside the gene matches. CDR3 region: CASSIGQGGSSPLHF. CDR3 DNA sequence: TGTGCCAGTAGTATCGGACAGGGCGGAAGTTCACCCCTCCACTTT.

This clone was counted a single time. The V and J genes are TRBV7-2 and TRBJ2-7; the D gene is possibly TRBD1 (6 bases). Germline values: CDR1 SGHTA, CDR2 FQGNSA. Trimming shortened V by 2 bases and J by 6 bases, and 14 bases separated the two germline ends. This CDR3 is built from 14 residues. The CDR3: CASSLLGAGGEQYF. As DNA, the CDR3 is TGTGCCAGCAGCTTACTGGGGGCTGGAGGCGAGCAGTACTTC.

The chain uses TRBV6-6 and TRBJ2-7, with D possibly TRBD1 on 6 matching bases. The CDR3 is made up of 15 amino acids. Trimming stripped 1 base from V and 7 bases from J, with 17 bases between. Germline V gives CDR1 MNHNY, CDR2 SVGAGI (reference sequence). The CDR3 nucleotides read TGTGCCAGCAGTTACTTGTCAGGGGCCAATGGGGAGCAGTACTTC. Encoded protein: CASSYLSGANGEQYF.